Listed below are T cell receptor beta chains from one sample, sequenced in a study of Ad26.COV2.S vaccination and SARS-CoV-2 variants. Repertoires were generated with immunoSEQ multiplex PCR, while TCRdb's copy carries only in-frame clones and drops some. The profile shows about 350,000 clones, 80% to 90% of them singletons. The material sequenced was peripheral blood, taken in a trial of Ad26.COV2.S vaccine versus placebo. Source of these receptors: a person between 18 and 60 years old who received the Ad26.COV2.S COVID-19 vaccine or a placebo. The CDR3 runs from the conserved cysteine through the conserved F or W. The D gene is left open where the match is weak. The size field is filled for only some rows; it gives once, few, many or a size class.

cdr3_length clone_size j_call v_call d_call cdr3_nt cdr3_aa
15 NA TRBJ2-7 TRBV5-6 TRBD1 TGTGCCAGCAGCAACGGACAGGCCACCCTCCACGAGCAGTACTTC CASSNGQATLHEQYF
14 NA TRBJ2-1 TRBV18 NA TGTGCCAGCTCACCGACGGGAACAGGGAATGAGCAGTTCTTC CASSPTGTGNEQFF
13 NA TRBJ2-5 TRBV2 NA TGTGCCAGCAGTGAAATCCTCGGAGAGACCCAGTACTTC CASSEILGETQYF
13 NA TRBJ2-1 TRBV18 TRBD2 TGTGCCAGCTCACTATGGACTAGCGTTGAGCAGTTCTTC CASSLWTSVEQFF
18 NA TRBJ1-2 TRBV5-6 TRBD1 TGTGCCAGCAGCTCACGCCGATCCGGGACAGTCCCTAACTATGGCTACACCTTC CASSSRRSGTVPNYGYTF
17 few TRBJ2-6 TRBV4-3 NA TGCGCCAGCAGCCAAGGGGCCTCAGCATCTGGGGCCAACGTCCTGACTTTC CASSQGASASGANVLTF
16 NA TRBJ1-1 TRBV6-5 NA TGTGCCAGCAGTTACGGGCAGACAGCGAGGGACACTGAAGCTTTCTTT CASSYGQTARDTEAFF
13 many TRBJ1-6 TRBV7-2 TRBD1 TGTGCCAGCAGCCCGGACAGGAATTCACCCCTCCACTTT CASSPDRNSPLHF
17 NA TRBJ2-7 TRBV11-2 TRBD2 TGTGCCAGCAGCCCACCTCATGGGACTAGCGGAGTCTACGAGCAGTACTTC CASSPPHGTSGVYEQYF
19 NA TRBJ2-1 TRBV4-1 NA TGCGCCAGCAGCCAAGATCGCAATAGCGGCCAAAGCTCCTACAATGAGCAGTTCTTC CASSQDRNSGQSSYNEQFF
16 NA TRBJ2-1 TRBV5-5 TRBD2 TGTGCCAGCAGCTTGGTCCTAGCGGACAACTACAATGAGCAGTTCTTC CASSLVLADNYNEQFF
11 NA TRBJ1-1 TRBV28 NA TGTGCCAGCAGTTCAACCACTGAAGCTTTCTTT CASSSTTEAFF
16 NA TRBJ2-5 TRBV3-1/TRBV3-2 NA TGTGCCAGCAGCCAAGGGTCCAGGGCCGACCAAGAGACCCAGTACTTC CASSQGSRADQETQYF
17 once TRBJ2-5 TRBV6-2/TRBV6-3 NA TGTGCCAGCAGTTACTCGAAATCGCGCTCCAGGGACGAGACCCAGTACTTC CASSYSKSRSRDETQYF
13 NA TRBJ2-2 TRBV6-5 NA TGTGCCAGCAGTATAGCAGGGCCCGGGGAGCTGTTTTTT CASSIAGPGELFF
17 NA TRBJ2-1 TRBV7-2 NA TGTGCCAGCAGCTTAGTGAGGGGATCAGTCGCCTACAATGAGCAGTTCTTC CASSLVRGSVAYNEQFF
18 NA TRBJ2-2 TRBV7-2 NA TGTGCCAGCAGCTTAAGGCCAGCTGAGCAAATTCCCACCGGGGAGCTGTTTTTT CASSLRPAEQIPTGELFF
15 NA TRBJ2-1 TRBV7-2 TRBD2 TGTGCCAGCAGCTTAGCGCCAGCGGGAGGGGTTGAGCAGTTCTTC CASSLAPAGGVEQFF
16 NA TRBJ2-2 TRBV7-2 TRBD2 TGTGCCAGCAGCCCGAGGGGCGGGAGGTCGGGCGGGGAGCTGTTTTTT CASSPRGGRSGGELFF
15 NA TRBJ1-3 TRBV4-1 NA TGCGCCAGCAGCCAATTCAAGCAGGGAGGAAACACCATATATTTT CASSQFKQGGNTIYF
11 NA TRBJ1-2 TRBV12-3/TRBV12-4 NA TGTGCCAGCAGTTTCCTGGCCGCGCGCACCTTC CASSFLAARTF
17 NA TRBJ2-3 TRBV5-4 TRBD2 TGTGCCAGCAGCCCTTTGACTAGCGGGGAAGTCACAGATACGCAGTATTTT CASSPLTSGEVTDTQYF
15 NA TRBJ1-2 TRBV6-1 NA TGTGCCAGCAGTGATTGGCAGGGGAAACTTTATGGCTACACCTTC CASSDWQGKLYGYTF
16 few TRBJ2-2 TRBV7-2 TRBD2 TGTGCCAGCAGCTTAGCGCGTCTAGCGGGAACCGGGGAGCTGTTTTTT CASSLARLAGTGELFF
13 NA TRBJ2-7 TRBV5-6 NA TGTGCCAGCAGCTTGTTGGATTCCTACGAGCAGTACTTC CASSLLDSYEQYF
14 NA TRBJ1-2 TRBV5-1 NA TGCGCCAGCAGCCTAGACAGGAAATGGGGTGGCTACACCTTC CASSLDRKWGGYTF
15 NA TRBJ2-7 TRBV7-2 NA TGTGCCAGCAGCTTGGGGGACGGCCATTCCTACGAGCAGTACTTC CASSLGDGHSYEQYF
15 NA TRBJ2-7 TRBV2 TRBD1 TGTGCCAGCAGTGAAGTGGGACAGGGCCCTTACGAGCAGTACTTC CASSEVGQGPYEQYF
15 NA TRBJ1-1 TRBV7-2 NA TGTGCCAGCACCCCTAGGGGCGGACAAAACACTGAAGCTTTCTTT CASTPRGGQNTEAFF
17 few TRBJ2-2 TRBV4-1 TRBD2 TGCGCCAGCAGCCCGAGACTAGCGGGGGCCAACACCGGGGAGCTGTTTTTT CASSPRLAGANTGELFF
12 NA TRBJ2-1 TRBV2 TRBD1 TGTGCCAGCAGGGCGACAGGGGGCGGTCAGTTCTTC CASRATGGGQFF
15 few TRBJ2-7 TRBV10-3 TRBD2 TGTGCCACCGGACTAGCGGGAGGGGGATCCTACGAGCAGTACTTC CATGLAGGGSYEQYF
15 few TRBJ2-7 TRBV6-5 TRBD1 TGTGCCAGCAGTCTGTGGGGGACAGCAGGGCACGAGCAGTACTTC CASSLWGTAGHEQYF
15 few TRBJ2-2 TRBV5-4 TRBD1 TGTGCCAGCAGCTTGGGGACAGGGGTGACCGGGGAGCTGTTTTTT CASSLGTGVTGELFF
13 NA TRBJ2-7 TRBV5-4 NA TGTGCCAGCAGCTTGGGTGAGGGTCACGAGCAGTACTTC CASSLGEGHEQYF
15 NA TRBJ2-6 TRBV19 NA TGTGCCAGTACCGTCTTGGGGGGTGGGGCCAACGTCCTGACTTTC CASTVLGGGANVLTF